This T cell receptor (beta chain) comes out of a study (dated by TCRdb to the mid-2010s). Regarding the study in general: Whether tumor-infiltrating Tregs in breast cancer are recruited from blood Tregs or converted in situ from other CD4+ T cell subsets was tested. The investigation overall reported the following: Tumor-infiltrating Treg TCR alpha and beta sequences overlapped most with tumor naive CD4+ T cells, then with blood naive CD4+ T cells. Validation in the larger cohort was restricted to a single TCR beta V-J rearrangement rather than whole repertoires. The TCR gene usage of tumor memory CD4+ T cells clustered together with blood and lymph node memory CD4+ cells and with lymph node naive CD4+ cells.

The CDR3 contains 12 residues, cysteine and phenylalanine counted. Just CDR3 DNA is preserved here, 36 bases in frame from base 1. The germline V gene (reference sequence) yields DFQATT for CDR1 and SNEGSKA for CDR2. Naive CD4+ T cells were purified with the Miltenyi Naive CD4+ T Cell Isolation kit, with Tregs depleted using CD25 microbeads. Tregs, naive and memory CD4+ T cells from tumor, blood and ipsilateral draining lymph nodes of 4 or 5 breast cancer patients underwent full-length TCR alpha and beta sequencing. Tumor tissue and lymph nodes obtained by ipsilateral axillary dissection were perfused with PBS, cut into small pieces and digested using collagenase I and hyaluronidase. FACS confirmed that the sorted cell populations were more than 90% pure. Full-length TCR variable regions were amplified by 5' RACE PCR with constant-region reverse primers, and semi-nested PCR with Nested Universal Primer A was subsequently performed. Using the ReliaPrep RNA Cell Miniprep System, total RNA was extracted, and the SMARTer RACE 5'/3' Kit was then used to reverse transcribe the RNA into 5'RACE-ready cDNA. Full-length TCR alpha and beta libraries were barcoded with multiplex adaptors and sequenced on an Illumina MiSeq. From the authors' description of their analysis: For each of nine subset-tissue groups, sequencing data from the five patients were pooled, and the groups were compared by unsupervised clustering of TCR gene usage. The Morisita-Horn index, with shared sequences weighted by their contribution to each repertoire, was used to calculate repertoire similarity. In-frame beta chains were kept once TCRdb had trimmed the public reads at Q25 with fastp and called clones with MiXCR. Identical CDR3 protein sequences are pooled into one entry, listed with their most common genes and DNA. TCRdb, rather than the study authors, made the V and J calls. This sample has 8,000 to 8,500 distinct CDR3 sequences in its table, and approximately 67% of those were observed once. Around 4% of the sample lies in the top ten.

For this clonotype: The target of this receptor is not known. One end of the junction does not line up with germline, which may come from a read error.

The chain uses TRBV20-1 and TRBJ1-2; no confident D gene assignment can be made. The clonotype originates from a female donor with breast cancer. Input material: tumor-infiltrating naive CD4+ T cells sorted from the breast tumor. What this sample's cell subset or site label stands for: naive CD4+ T cells, CD4+CD45RA+CD25-. The CDR3 region reads CSAYQDNYGYTF. The nucleotide sequence reads TGTAGTGCTTACCAAGATAACTATGGCTACACCTTC.